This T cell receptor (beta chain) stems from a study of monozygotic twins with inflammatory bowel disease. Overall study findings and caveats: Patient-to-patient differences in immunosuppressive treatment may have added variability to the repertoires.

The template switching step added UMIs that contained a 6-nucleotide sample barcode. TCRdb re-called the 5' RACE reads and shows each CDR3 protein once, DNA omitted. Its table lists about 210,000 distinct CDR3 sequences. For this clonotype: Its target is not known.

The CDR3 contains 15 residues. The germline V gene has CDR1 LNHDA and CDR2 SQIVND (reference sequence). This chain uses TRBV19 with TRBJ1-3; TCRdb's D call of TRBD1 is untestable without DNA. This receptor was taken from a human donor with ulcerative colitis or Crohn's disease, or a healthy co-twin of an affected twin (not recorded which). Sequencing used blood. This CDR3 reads CASSWGSNSGNTIYF. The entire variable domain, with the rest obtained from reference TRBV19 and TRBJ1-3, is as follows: DGGITQSPKYLFRKEGQNVTLSCEQNLNHDAMYWYRQDPGQGLRLIYYSQIVNDFQKGDIAEGYSVSREKKESFPLTVTSAQKNPTAFYLCASSWGSNSGNTIYFGEGSWLTVV.